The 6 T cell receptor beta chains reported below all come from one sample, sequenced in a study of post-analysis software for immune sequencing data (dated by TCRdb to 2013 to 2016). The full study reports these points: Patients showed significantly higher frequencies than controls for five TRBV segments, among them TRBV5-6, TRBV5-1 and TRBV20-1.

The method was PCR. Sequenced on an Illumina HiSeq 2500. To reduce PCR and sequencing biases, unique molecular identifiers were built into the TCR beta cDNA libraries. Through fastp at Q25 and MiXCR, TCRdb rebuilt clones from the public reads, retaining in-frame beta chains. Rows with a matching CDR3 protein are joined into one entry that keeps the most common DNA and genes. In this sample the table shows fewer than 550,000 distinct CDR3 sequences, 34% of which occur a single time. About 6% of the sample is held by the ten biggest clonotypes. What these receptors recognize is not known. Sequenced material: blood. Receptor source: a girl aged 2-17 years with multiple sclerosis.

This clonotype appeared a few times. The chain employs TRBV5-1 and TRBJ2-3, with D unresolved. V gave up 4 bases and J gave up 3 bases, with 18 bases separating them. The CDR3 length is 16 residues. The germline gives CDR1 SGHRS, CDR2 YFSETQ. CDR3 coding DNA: TGCGCCAGCAGCCCTGGACCCGCGGAGAGAACAGATACGCAGTATTTT. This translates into CASSPGPAERTDTQYF.

The CDR3 DNA reads TGCAGTGCTAGAGATGAATTGCCGGTCGGGACTCCAAGAGGGGATGAGCAGTTCTTC. Amino acid sequence: CSARDELPVGTPRGDEQFF. The chain uses TRBV20-1 and TRBJ2-1; D might be TRBD2 (6 bases). Trimming took off 0 bases at V and 8 bases at J, with 29 bases between the two ends. The CDR3 is 19 amino acids. Germline V gene lookup returns CDR1 DFQATT and CDR2 SNEGSKA (reference sequence).

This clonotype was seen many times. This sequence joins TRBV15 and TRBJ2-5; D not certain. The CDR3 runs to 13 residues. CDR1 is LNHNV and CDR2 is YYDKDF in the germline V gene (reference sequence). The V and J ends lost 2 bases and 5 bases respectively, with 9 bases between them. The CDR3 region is CATSRSSRETQYF. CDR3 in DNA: TGTGCCACCAGCAGATCGTCCCGGGAGACCCAGTACTTC.

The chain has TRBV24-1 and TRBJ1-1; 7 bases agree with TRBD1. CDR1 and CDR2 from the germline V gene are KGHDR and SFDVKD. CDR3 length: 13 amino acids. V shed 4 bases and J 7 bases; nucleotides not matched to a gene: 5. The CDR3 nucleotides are TGTGCCACCAGTGACCCGTGGACAGGTGAAGCTTTCTTT. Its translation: CATSDPWTGEAFF.

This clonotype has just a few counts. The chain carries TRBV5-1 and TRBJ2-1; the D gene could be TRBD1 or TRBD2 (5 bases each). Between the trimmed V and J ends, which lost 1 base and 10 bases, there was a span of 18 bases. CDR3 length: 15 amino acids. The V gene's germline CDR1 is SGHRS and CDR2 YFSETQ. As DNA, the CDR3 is TGCGCCAGCAGCTTGAACCCACAAGGGACGTCGGAGCAGTTCTTC. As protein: CASSLNPQGTSEQFF.

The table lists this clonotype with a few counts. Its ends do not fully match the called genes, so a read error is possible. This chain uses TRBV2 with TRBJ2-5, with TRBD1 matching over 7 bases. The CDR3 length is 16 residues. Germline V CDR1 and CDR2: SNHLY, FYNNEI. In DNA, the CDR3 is TGTGCCAGCAGGGAAGGACAGGCGAACCCTCGGGAGACCCAGTACTTC. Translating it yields CASREGQANPRETQYF.